The 31 T cell receptor beta chains given below trace back to one sample, sequenced in a study of T-cell reconstitution after alpha-beta-depleted transplantation in children. A TCRbeta library incorporating unique molecular identifiers was prepared. Using its own MiXCR run on the PCR reads, TCRdb lists one record per CDR3 protein. The sample includes around 450,000 distinct CDR3 sequences, roughly 17% of them seen just once. The specimen was PBMCs, mostly from graft donor cells, collected 360 days after TCRalphabeta/CD19-depleted stem cell transplant. The receptor set was obtained from a boy less than two years old who had a stem cell transplant for Wiskott-Aldrich syndrome, so the T cells may come from the graft donor.

This clonotype has only a few counts. The genes are TRBV7-8 and TRBJ1-2; 9 positions match TRBD1. The CDR3 is 14 amino acids. J was trimmed by 6 bases and V by 2 bases; bases with no gene match: 4. The germline V gene encodes CDR1 SGHVS and CDR2 FQNEAQ. The CDR3 loop is CASSLHRGQDGYTF. CDR3 bases: TGTGCCAGCAGCTTACACAGGGGGCAGGATGGCTACACCTTC.

This clonotype has a handful of counts. The CDR3 loop is CASSLRGSAGPYGYTF. The CDR3 coding sequence is TGTGCCAGCAGCTTGAGGGGTTCGGCAGGCCCCTATGGCTACACCTTC. The rearrangement uses TRBV5-5 and TRBJ1-2; a weak D match, TRBD1 (5 bases). Germline CDR1 SGHKS, CDR2 YYEKEE (reference sequence). This CDR3 comprises 16 residues. V lost 1 base, J lost 4 bases, and 17 bases lay in between.

The chain has TRBV6-5 and TRBJ1-4; tentatively, D is TRBD1 (6 bases). CDR1 MNHEY and CDR2 SVGAGI come from the germline V gene. The CDR3 has 15 residues. V was trimmed by 4 bases and J by 3 bases, leaving 12 bases between them. The CDR3: CASSWGPGPNEKLFF. The CDR3 coding sequence is TGTGCCAGCAGTTGGGGGCCAGGTCCTAATGAAAAACTGTTTTTT.

There are a few counts of this clonotype. This chain links TRBV18 with TRBJ2-3, with D maybe TRBD2 (5 bases). Trimming cost V 2 bases and J 0 bases, with 12 bases left between them. There are 16 residues in the CDR3. Germline-derived CDR1 and CDR2 are KGHSH and LQKENI. This chain's CDR3 is CASSPKARTSTDTQYF. Here the CDR3 DNA reads TGTGCCAGCTCACCAAAGGCTAGGACTAGCACAGATACGCAGTATTTT.

The V call is TRBV6-5, the J call TRBJ1-1; D is unclear. V was clipped by 4 bases and J by 0 bases, with 9 bases between them. CDR1 and CDR2 (germline): MNHEY, SVGAGI. The CDR3 length is 14 residues. In nucleotides, the CDR3 is TGTGCCAGCAGTTGGGGAATGTTGAACACTGAAGCTTTCTTT. Protein: CASSWGMLNTEAFF.

In its sample, this clonotype was seen a few times. V is TRBV5-1 and J is TRBJ2-1; D remains ambiguous. The V end was cut by 6 bases, the J end by 0 bases, with 13 bases between. Germline CDR1 reads SGHRS; CDR2 reads YFSETQ. This CDR3 spans 15 amino acids. The CDR3 loop reads CASTTGRSSYNEQFF. The DNA of the CDR3 is TGCGCCAGCACCACGGGTCGGAGCTCCTACAATGAGCAGTTCTTC.

This clonotype came up a few times. The chain uses TRBV27 and TRBJ1-1; D is perhaps TRBD1 (6 bases). The CDR3 spans 15 residues. V gave up 1 base and J gave up 3 bases, with 12 bases separating them. Germline values: CDR1 MNHEY, CDR2 SMNVEV (reference sequence). CDR3 protein: CASSLLTGLDTEAFF. The CDR3 coding sequence is TGTGCCAGCAGTTTATTAACAGGGCTGGACACTGAAGCTTTCTTT.

This sequence joins TRBV24-1 and TRBJ2-1; 12 nucleotides align to TRBD2. This CDR3 is built from 16 residues. The germline gives CDR1 KGHDR, CDR2 SFDVKD. The V segment lost 7 bases and the J segment 3 bases; nucleotides outside the gene matches: 6. This CDR3 reads CATRTSGSSGYNEQFF. In DNA, the CDR3 is TGTGCCACCAGGACTAGCGGGAGTAGTGGCTACAATGAGCAGTTCTTC.

The V gene is TRBV11-2, the J gene TRBJ2-1; tentative D call: TRBD2 (6 bases). The CDR3 length is 21 residues. Trimming pared 6 bases from V and 3 bases from J, leaving 33 bases between. The germline gives CDR1 SGHAT, CDR2 FQNNGV. CDR3: CASSPVQAADYPIYYYNEQFF. CDR3 bases: TGTGCCAGCAGTCCTGTCCAGGCCGCGGACTACCCCATTTACTACTACAATGAGCAGTTCTTC.

The chain joins TRBV10-3 to TRBJ2-1; D unresolved. The V and J ends lost 0 bases and 0 bases respectively, with 9 bases between them. The CDR3 runs 16 residues. Germline V gene sequence: CDR1 ENHRY, CDR2 SYGVKD. In nucleotides, the CDR3 is TGTGCCATCAGTGAGTCATGGGGAAGCTCCTACAATGAGCAGTTCTTC. This gives the protein CAISESWGSSYNEQFF.

This clonotype turned up a few times. The V and J genes are TRBV7-9 and TRBJ2-7; TRBD2 might be the D (6 bases). The ends were cut back, 4 bases at V and 6 bases at J, with 10 bases in the middle. Germline-derived CDR1 and CDR2 are SEHNR and FQNEAQ (reference sequence). The CDR3 runs to 12 residues. The CDR3 here is CASSSGRREQYF. DNA of the CDR3: TGTGCCAGCAGCTCAGGGAGGCGCGAGCAGTACTTC.

The chain joins TRBV7-2 to TRBJ2-2; D uncertain. The CDR3 loop spans 18 amino acids. Deletions cut 2 bases from V and 2 bases from J, with 18 bases between. The V gene's germline CDR1 is SGHTA and CDR2 FQGNSA. For the CDR3, the DNA is TGTGCCAGCAGCTTATCGGTGAACTCGGCGGCAAACACCGGGGAGCTGTTTTTT. Amino acids: CASSLSVNSAANTGELFF.

This clonotype was seen a handful of times. The chain joins TRBV20-1 to TRBJ2-4; D is unclear. In germline, CDR1 is DFQATT, CDR2 SNEGSKA (reference sequence). V shed 4 bases and J shed 0 bases, with 10 bases lying between them. This CDR3 has 14 amino acids. The CDR3 DNA reads as TGCAGTGCTATACTCAGCTTAGCCAAAAACATTCAGTACTTC. As protein: CSAILSLAKNIQYF.

This clonotype has more than one count but fewer than ten. The V and J genes are TRBV10-3 and TRBJ2-7, with 9 bases identical to TRBD2. V lost 7 bases, J lost 2 bases, and 0 bases stayed unmatched. Germline CDR1 is ENHRY and CDR2 is SYGVKD. The CDR3 has 12 residues. CDR3 in DNA: TGTGCCATCACTAGCGGGGCCTACGAGCAGTACTTC. Residues: CAITSGAYEQYF.

CDR3 DNA sequence: TGTGCCAGCAGCCACTGGACCGGGACTAGAGAAGAGACCCAGTACTTC. Amino acids: CASSHWTGTREETQYF. This chain uses TRBV4-2 with TRBJ2-5; TRBD2 matches 8 bases. Germline loops: CDR1 LGHNA, CDR2 YNFKEQ. This CDR3 comprises 16 residues. The V segment lost 3 bases and the J segment 3 bases; nucleotides outside the gene matches: 9.

This clonotype turned up a few times. This chain connects TRBV12-3 or TRBV12-4 to TRBJ2-1; TRBD1 agrees at 7 bases. The CDR3 length is 16 residues. V lost 4 bases and J lost 5; bases outside the gene matches: 11. The CDR3 DNA reads as TGTGCCAGCAGTTCCCCGCCCACGGGACAGCACAATGAGCAGTTCTTC. It specifies CASSSPPTGQHNEQFF.

The J gene is TRBJ1-6, the V gene TRBV5-5; D unresolved. Germline V CDR1 and CDR2: SGHKS, YYEKEE (reference sequence). The CDR3 contains 15 residues. V was pared by 1 base and J by 6 bases, with 11 bases between. This CDR3 reads CASSLQRRLNSPLHF. In DNA form, the CDR3 reads TGTGCCAGCAGCTTGCAGCGACGGCTTAATTCACCCCTCCACTTT.

Only one count was recorded for this clonotype. This rearrangement joins TRBV27 to TRBJ1-6; TRBD1 is a possible D gene (5 bases). In germline, CDR1 is MNHEY, CDR2 SMNVEV (reference sequence). The CDR3 loop spans 15 amino acids. Between the trimmed V and J ends, which lost 4 bases and 14 bases, there was a span of 21 bases. CDR3 DNA sequence: TGTGCCAGCAGTTCACGGGACCGACCCCGAATTGCCCTCCACTTT. Translating gives CASSSRDRPRIALHF.

This clonotype has more than one count but fewer than ten. The CDR3 loop is CASTHLGFEQYF. The CDR3 DNA reads as TGTGCCAGCACCCACCTGGGGTTCGAGCAGTACTTC. This sequence joins TRBV6-2 or TRBV6-3 and TRBJ2-7; D call uncertain. The CDR3 has 12 residues. Germline lookup yields CDR1 MNHEY and CDR2 SVGEGT. V was trimmed by 7 bases and J by 6 bases, leaving 13 bases between them.

The gene calls are TRBV15 and TRBJ2-3, with TRBD2 as a possible D gene (7 bases). Looked up from germline, CDR1 is LNHNV and CDR2 is YYDKDF (reference sequence). The CDR3 has 15 residues. Trimming took off 1 base at V and 9 bases at J, with 17 bases between the two ends. CDR3 sequence: CATSRVGGRGATQYF. The CDR3 DNA reads as TGTGCCACCAGCAGAGTTGGAGGGAGGGGGGCCACGCAGTATTTT.

This clonotype was seen a handful of times. The V and J genes are TRBV10-3 and TRBJ2-7, with TRBD1 identical over 8 bases. The germline CDR1 and CDR2 sequences are ENHRY and SYGVKD. The trim removed 6 bases at V and 2 bases at J, leaving 15 bases unmatched. There are 17 residues in the CDR3. The CDR3 loop reads CAISGGQDAPITYEQYF. The CDR3 coding sequence is TGTGCCATCAGCGGGGGACAGGACGCACCTATAACCTACGAGCAGTACTTC.

The V and J genes are TRBV6-5 and TRBJ2-3; D remains ambiguous. V was clipped by 0 bases and J by 2 bases, with 15 bases between them. The CDR3 covers 17 residues. The germline V gene encodes CDR1 MNHEY and CDR2 SVGAGI. CDR3 protein: CASSYSNRIPHTDTQYF. CDR3 coding DNA: TGTGCCAGCAGTTACTCTAACAGAATTCCCCACACAGATACGCAGTATTTT.

V gene TRBV12-3 or TRBV12-4 combines with J gene TRBJ2-7; D perhaps matches TRBD2 (5 bases). The length of the CDR3 is 12 residues. Between the trimmed V and J ends, which lost 5 bases and 7 bases, there was a span of 12 bases. The CDR3 spells CASSPGRGEQYF. The CDR3 DNA reads as TGTGCCAGCAGTCCTGGACGGGGTGAGCAGTACTTC.

The chain combines TRBV21-1 with TRBJ1-5; TRBD1, as called in the table, went unchecked against the DNA. TRBV21-1 is deemed a pseudogene. There are 19 residues in the CDR3. The CDR3 DNA follows: TGTGCCAGCAGCAAAGTGGATGATCGATTGGGGGTAGCCTATCAGCCCCAGCATTTT. It specifies CASSKVDDRLGVAYQPQHF.

The rearrangement uses TRBV11-1 and TRBJ2-1, with TRBD2 matching 7 bases. CDR1 SGHAT and CDR2 FQDESV come from the germline V gene (reference sequence). V trimming: 2 bases; J trimming: 5 bases; junction bases outside the gene matches: 15. The CDR3 consists of 18 residues. CDR3 amino acids: CASSLTAKGGYVDNEQFF. Written as DNA, the CDR3 is TGTGCCAGCAGCTTAACCGCTAAGGGAGGGTACGTTGACAATGAGCAGTTCTTC.

This clonotype came up a few times. The chain has TRBV6-5 and TRBJ2-3; D is possibly TRBD1 or TRBD2 (5 bases each). Trimming took 0 bases from V and 2 from J, leaving 15 bases between them. This CDR3 contains 17 residues. CDR1 is MNHEY, CDR2 SVGAGI, per germline. As DNA, the CDR3 is TGTGCCAGCAGTTACTCGCAACCCGGGACCCACACAGATACGCAGTATTTT. Translated: CASSYSQPGTHTDTQYF.

In its sample, this clonotype was seen many times. The chain couples TRBV2 to TRBJ2-5; 10 bases are shared with TRBD2. Germline V CDR1 and CDR2: SNHLY, FYNNEI. CDR3 length: 12 residues. Trimming took 10 bases from V and 5 from J; bases not matched to a gene: 4. The chain's CDR3 is CANLAGAETQYF. The CDR3 DNA reads TGTGCCAACCTAGCGGGAGCGGAGACCCAGTACTTC.

This clonotype was seen only a few times. CDR3 amino acids: CASSQGGSGLYPYEQYF. The CDR3 DNA reads as TGCGCCAGCAGCCAAGGGGGGAGTGGGCTCTACCCCTACGAGCAGTACTTC. The V gene is TRBV4-1, the J gene TRBJ2-7, with D possibly called TRBD1 or TRBD2 (5 bases each). The CDR3 runs to 17 residues. The V gene's germline CDR1 is MGHRA and CDR2 YSYEKL. V shed 1 base and J shed 2 bases, with 18 bases lying between them.

In its sample, this clonotype was seen a few times. This chain joins TRBV27 and TRBJ2-3; D is unresolved. The V and J ends lost 2 bases and 4 bases respectively, with 19 bases between them. Germline CDR1 and CDR2: MNHEY and SMNVEV (reference sequence). The CDR3 extends over 17 amino acids. The CDR3: CASSLLTKTLFPDTQYF. DNA of the CDR3: TGTGCCAGCAGTTTACTAACAAAGACCCTGTTCCCAGATACGCAGTATTTT.

This clonotype was detected a few times. The gene calls are TRBV24-1 and TRBJ2-1, with D hard to call. Germline values: CDR1 KGHDR, CDR2 SFDVKD. The V end lost 3 bases, the J end lost 5 bases, and 7 bases lay between the germline ends. This CDR3 is built from 13 residues. CDR3 region: CATSDHYNNEQFF. As DNA, the CDR3 is TGTGCCACCAGTGATCACTACAACAATGAGCAGTTCTTC.

This chain connects TRBV28 to TRBJ2-3; D not resolved. CDR3 length: 17 residues. Trimming stripped 3 bases from V and 0 bases from J, with 16 bases between. Germline loops: CDR1 MDHEN, CDR2 SYDVKM. The CDR3 reads CASSFWASPHSTDTQYF. The CDR3, as DNA: TGTGCCAGCAGTTTTTGGGCATCACCTCATAGCACAGATACGCAGTATTTT.